Each of the 13 T cell receptor beta chains below was sequenced from the same sample in a study of T cells expressing NK-cell markers. For each CDR3 protein, TCRdb gives one entry from its re-call of the 5' RACE reads, without DNA. The table for this sample gives about 450,000 distinct CDR3 sequences. The sample consisted of blood T cells: a sorted CD56 or NKG2C T cell subset, CD4+ or CD8+ T cells, or bulk PBMC T cells (not recorded which). The receptor set was obtained from a woman aged 18-70 years in good health.

V gene TRBV6-1 combines with J gene TRBJ2-1; TCRdb reports TRBD1, a call that lacks DNA to check it against. In germline, CDR1 is MNHNS, CDR2 SASEGT. CDR3 length: 14 residues. The CDR3 here is CASRGTAQGNEQFF.

This sequence joins TRBV4-2 and TRBJ2-2; TCRdb returns TRBD1, unconfirmable since there is no DNA. The CDR3 is 14 residues long. Looked up from germline, CDR1 is LGHNA and CDR2 is YNFKEQ. CDR3 protein: CASSQRQGGGELFF.

This rearrangement joins TRBV6-1 to TRBJ2-1; the D gene TCRdb calls, TRBD2, cannot be checked with no DNA. Germline lookup yields CDR1 MNHNS and CDR2 SASEGT. This CDR3 region has 16 residues. The CDR3 sequence: CASSRDFGYVGNEQFF.

This chain links TRBV6-2 or TRBV6-3 with TRBJ1-1; TCRdb's assignment of TRBD1 cannot be checked, as there is no DNA. The CDR3 extends over 14 amino acids. CDR1 is MNHEY, CDR2 SVGEGT, per germline. CDR3 protein: CASNQQGRGTEAFF.

V usage is TRBV20-1 and J usage is TRBJ2-1; lacking DNA, the TRBD1 call made by TCRdb goes unchecked. The CDR3 has 15 amino acids. Germline V lookup: CDR1 DFQATT, CDR2 SNEGSKA (reference sequence). The CDR3 sequence: CSARVGGGSYNEQFF.

The rearrangement links TRBV4-3 to TRBJ1-1; TCRdb's D call, TRBD1, is unchecked because there is no DNA. Germline V gene data show CDR1 as LGHNA and CDR2 as YSLEER. The CDR3 extends over 16 amino acids. This CDR3 reads CASSQDLGTGLSEAFF.

The rearrangement joins TRBV5-1 to TRBJ2-1; TCRdb outputs TRBD2, but without DNA this stays unchecked. The CDR3 consists of 15 residues. Germline CDR1 reads SGHRS; CDR2 reads YFSETQ. CDR3 amino acids: CASSVTSARYNEQFF.

The CDR3 loop reads CATSNRDRGLRNQPQHF. This chain links TRBV15 with TRBJ1-5; the D gene TCRdb calls, TRBD1, cannot be checked with no DNA. Per germline, CDR1 LNHNV and CDR2 YYDKDF (reference sequence). The CDR3 consists of 17 residues.

The chain is built from TRBV7-6 and TRBJ1-5; TCRdb indicates TRBD1, and absent DNA this call remains unverified. Germline CDR1 and CDR2: SGHVS and FNYEAQ. The CDR3 spans 14 residues. CDR3 loop: CASSFEGQGQPQHF.

The chain combines TRBV9 with TRBJ2-1; TCRdb's D call, TRBD1, is unchecked because there is no DNA. The length of the CDR3 is 18 residues. Germline values: CDR1 SGDLS, CDR2 YYNGEE. The CDR3 region is CASSPRGVVGGVYNEQFF.

The V gene is TRBV18, the J gene TRBJ2-5. Germline V CDR1 and CDR2: KGHSH, LQKENI. The CDR3 is made up of 14 amino acids. This CDR3 reads CASSQKPIAETQYF.

The chain combines TRBV4-3 with TRBJ2-1; no DNA is available, so the TRBD1 call from TCRdb remains unchecked. Looked up from germline, CDR1 is LGHNA and CDR2 is YSLEER. This CDR3 spans 14 amino acids. The chain's CDR3 is CASSPSTGVNEQFF.

This chain links TRBV27 with TRBJ1-6; TCRdb names TRBD1, which stays unverified in the absence of DNA. Per the germline V gene, CDR1 is MNHEY and CDR2 is SMNVEV (reference sequence). The CDR3 totals 14 residues. The CDR3 is CASSPTGGQSPLHF.